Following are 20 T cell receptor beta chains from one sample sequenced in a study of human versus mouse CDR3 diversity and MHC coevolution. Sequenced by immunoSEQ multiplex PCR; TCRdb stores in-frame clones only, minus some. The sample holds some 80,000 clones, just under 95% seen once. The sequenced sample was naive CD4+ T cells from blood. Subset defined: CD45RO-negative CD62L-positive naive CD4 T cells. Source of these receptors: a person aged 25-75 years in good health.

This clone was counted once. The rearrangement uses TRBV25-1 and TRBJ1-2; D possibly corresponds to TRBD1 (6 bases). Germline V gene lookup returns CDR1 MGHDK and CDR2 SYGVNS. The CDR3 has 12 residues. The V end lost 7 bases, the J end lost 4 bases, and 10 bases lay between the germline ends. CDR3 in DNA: TGTGCCAGCACCACAGGGTTCTATGGCTACACCTTC. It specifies CASTTGFYGYTF.

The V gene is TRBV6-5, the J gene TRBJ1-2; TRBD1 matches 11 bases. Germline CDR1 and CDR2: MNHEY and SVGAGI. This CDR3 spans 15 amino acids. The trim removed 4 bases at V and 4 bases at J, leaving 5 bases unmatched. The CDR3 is CASSSGQGAGYGYTF. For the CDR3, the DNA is TGTGCCAGCAGTTCCGGACAGGGGGCCGGCTATGGCTACACCTTC.

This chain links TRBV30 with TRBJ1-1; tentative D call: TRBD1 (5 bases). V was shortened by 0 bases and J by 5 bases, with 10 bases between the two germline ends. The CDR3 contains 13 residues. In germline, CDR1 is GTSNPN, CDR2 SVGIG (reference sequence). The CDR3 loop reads CAWSVFGATEAFF. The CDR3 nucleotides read TGTGCCTGGAGTGTATTTGGGGCTACTGAAGCTTTCTTT.

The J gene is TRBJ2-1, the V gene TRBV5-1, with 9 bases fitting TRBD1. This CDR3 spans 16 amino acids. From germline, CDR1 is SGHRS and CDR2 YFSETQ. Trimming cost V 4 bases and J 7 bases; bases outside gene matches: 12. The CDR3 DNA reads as TGCGCCAGCAGCAACTCCGGGGACAGGGCTGGGAATGAGCAGTTCTTC. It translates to CASSNSGDRAGNEQFF.

The chain's CDR3 is CASSTGQGNGYTF. DNA of the CDR3: TGCGCCAGCAGCACGGGACAGGGGAATGGCTACACCTTC. This sequence joins TRBV5-1 and TRBJ1-2, with TRBD1 matching 10 bases. Unmatched junction bases numbered 3, after V lost 4 bases and J lost 6 bases. This CDR3 spans 13 amino acids. Per the germline V gene, CDR1 is SGHRS and CDR2 is YFSETQ.

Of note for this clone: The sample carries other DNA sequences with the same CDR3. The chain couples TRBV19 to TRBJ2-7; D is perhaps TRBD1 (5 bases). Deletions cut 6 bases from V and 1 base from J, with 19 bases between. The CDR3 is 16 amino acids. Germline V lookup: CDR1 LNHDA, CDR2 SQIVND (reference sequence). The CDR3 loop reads CASRRASGDRSYEQYF. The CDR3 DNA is TGTGCCAGTAGAAGGGCTTCGGGTGACAGATCCTACGAGCAGTACTTC.

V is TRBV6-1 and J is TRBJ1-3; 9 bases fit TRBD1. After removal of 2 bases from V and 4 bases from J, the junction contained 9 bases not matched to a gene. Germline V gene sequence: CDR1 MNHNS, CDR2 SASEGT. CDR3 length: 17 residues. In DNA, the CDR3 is TGTGCCAGCAGTGAACATGGGGGGACAGGGAGGGGAAACACCATATATTTT. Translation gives CASSEHGGTGRGNTIYF.

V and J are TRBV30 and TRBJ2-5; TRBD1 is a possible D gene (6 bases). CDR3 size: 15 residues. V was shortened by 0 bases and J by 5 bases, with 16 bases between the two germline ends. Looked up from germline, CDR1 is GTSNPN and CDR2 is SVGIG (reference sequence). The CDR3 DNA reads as TGTGCCTGGAGTGTACAGTCAGGGGTAAGGGAGACCCAGTACTTC. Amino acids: CAWSVQSGVRETQYF.

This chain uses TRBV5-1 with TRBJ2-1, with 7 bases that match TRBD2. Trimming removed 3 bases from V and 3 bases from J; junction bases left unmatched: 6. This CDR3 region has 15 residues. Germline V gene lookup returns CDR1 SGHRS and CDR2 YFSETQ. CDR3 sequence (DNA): TGCGCCAGCAGCTCCGGGACTACCTACTACAATGAGCAGTTCTTC. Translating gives CASSSGTTYYNEQFF.

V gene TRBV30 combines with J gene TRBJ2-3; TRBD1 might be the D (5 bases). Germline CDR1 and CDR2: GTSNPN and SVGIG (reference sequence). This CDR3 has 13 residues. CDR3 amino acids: CAARGRGTDTQYF. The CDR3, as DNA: TGTGCTGCTAGGGGCAGGGGCACAGATACGCAGTATTTT. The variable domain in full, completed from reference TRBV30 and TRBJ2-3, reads SQTIHQWPATLVQPVGSPLSLECTVEGTSNPNLYWYRQAAGRGLQLLFYSVGIGQISSEVPQNLSASRPQDRQFILSSKKLLLSDSGFYLCAARGRGTDTQYFGPGTRLTVL.

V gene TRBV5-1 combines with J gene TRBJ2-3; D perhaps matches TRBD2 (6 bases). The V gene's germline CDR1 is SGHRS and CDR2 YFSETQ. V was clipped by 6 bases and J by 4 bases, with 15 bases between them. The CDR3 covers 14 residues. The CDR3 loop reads CASTPSWGADTQYF. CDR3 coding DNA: TGCGCCAGCACCCCCTCTTGGGGGGCAGATACGCAGTATTTT.

CDR3: CASSLATGGNSPLHF. CDR3 nucleotides: TGTGCCAGCAGCTTGGCCACGGGTGGCAATTCACCCCTCCACTTT. The chain is built from TRBV5-6 and TRBJ1-6; D gene uncertain. V shed 0 bases and J shed 7 bases, with 11 bases lying between them. The CDR3 runs 15 residues. Germline loops: CDR1 SGHDT, CDR2 YYEEEE.

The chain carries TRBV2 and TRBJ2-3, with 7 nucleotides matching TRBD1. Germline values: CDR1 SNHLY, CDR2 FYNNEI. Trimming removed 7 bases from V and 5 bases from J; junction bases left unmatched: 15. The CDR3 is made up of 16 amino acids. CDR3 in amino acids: CASKDRQSPGRDTQYF. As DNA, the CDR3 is TGTGCCAGCAAGGACAGGCAGAGCCCGGGTAGAGATACGCAGTATTTT.

The CDR3 loop reads CASTYRLAGTSLGNEQFF. The CDR3 DNA sequence: TGCGCCAGCACCTACCGACTAGCGGGGACCTCCCTGGGGAATGAGCAGTTCTTC. The chain combines TRBV4-1 with TRBJ2-1; 11 bases are shared with TRBD2. V lost 7 bases and J lost 7; bases outside the gene matches: 18. Germline loops: CDR1 MGHRA, CDR2 YSYEKL. The CDR3 has 18 amino acids.

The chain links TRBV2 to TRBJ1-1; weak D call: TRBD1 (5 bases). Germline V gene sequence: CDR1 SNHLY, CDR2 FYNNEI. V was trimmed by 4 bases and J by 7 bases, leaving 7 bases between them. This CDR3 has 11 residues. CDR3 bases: TGTGCCAGCAGTGTCGACAGTGAAGCTTTCTTT. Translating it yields CASSVDSEAFF.

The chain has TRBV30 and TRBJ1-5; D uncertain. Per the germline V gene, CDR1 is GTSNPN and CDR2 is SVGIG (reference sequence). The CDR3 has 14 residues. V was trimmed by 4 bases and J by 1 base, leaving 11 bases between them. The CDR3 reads CAWTGRGSNQPQHF. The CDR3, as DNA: TGTGCCTGGACAGGACGCGGGAGCAATCAGCCCCAGCATTTT. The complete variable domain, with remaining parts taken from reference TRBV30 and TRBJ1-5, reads SQTIHQWPATLVQPVGSPLSLECTVEGTSNPNLYWYRQAAGRGLQLLFYSVGIGQISSEVPQNLSASRPQDRQFILSSKKLLLSDSGFYLCAWTGRGSNQPQHFGDGTRLSIL.

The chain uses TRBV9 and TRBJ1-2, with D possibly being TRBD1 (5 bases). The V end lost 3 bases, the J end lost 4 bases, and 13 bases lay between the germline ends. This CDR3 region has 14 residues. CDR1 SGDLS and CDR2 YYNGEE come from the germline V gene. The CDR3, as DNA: TGTGCCAGCAGCGCCTCCGGGGGGGTCTATGGCTACACCTTC. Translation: CASSASGGVYGYTF.

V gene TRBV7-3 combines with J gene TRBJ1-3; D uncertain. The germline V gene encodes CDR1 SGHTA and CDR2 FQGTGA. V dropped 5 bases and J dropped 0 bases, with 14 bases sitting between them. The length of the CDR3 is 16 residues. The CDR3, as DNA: TGTGCCAGCAGCCAGTCCGGGGATAGCTCTGGAAACACCATATATTTT. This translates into CASSQSGDSSGNTIYF.

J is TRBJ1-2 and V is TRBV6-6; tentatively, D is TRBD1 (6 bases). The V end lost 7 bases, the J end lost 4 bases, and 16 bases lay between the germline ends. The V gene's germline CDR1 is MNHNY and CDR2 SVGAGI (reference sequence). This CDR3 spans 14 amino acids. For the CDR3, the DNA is TGTGCCAGCAACAACAGGGAAAGGAGCTATGGCTACACCTTC. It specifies CASNNRERSYGYTF.

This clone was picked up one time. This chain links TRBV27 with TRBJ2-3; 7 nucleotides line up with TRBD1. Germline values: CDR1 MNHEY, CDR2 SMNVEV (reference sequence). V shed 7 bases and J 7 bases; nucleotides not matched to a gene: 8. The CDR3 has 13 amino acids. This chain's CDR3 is CASKQEGANTQYF. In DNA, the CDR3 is TGTGCCAGCAAACAAGAGGGGGCGAATACGCAGTATTTT.